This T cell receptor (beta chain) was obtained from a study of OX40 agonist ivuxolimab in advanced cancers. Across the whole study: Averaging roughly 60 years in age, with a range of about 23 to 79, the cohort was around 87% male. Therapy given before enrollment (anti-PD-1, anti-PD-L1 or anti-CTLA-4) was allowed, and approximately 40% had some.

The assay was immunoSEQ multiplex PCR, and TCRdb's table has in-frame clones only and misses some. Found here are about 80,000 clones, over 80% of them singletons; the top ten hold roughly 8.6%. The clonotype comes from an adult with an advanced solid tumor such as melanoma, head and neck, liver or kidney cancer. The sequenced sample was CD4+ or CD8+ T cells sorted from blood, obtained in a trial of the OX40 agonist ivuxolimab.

CDR3 in amino acids: CASSLVPQGAFGTNEKLFF. DNA for the CDR3: TGTGCCAGCAGCTTAGTGCCTCAGGGCGCTTTTGGAACTAATGAAAAACTGTTTTTT. The rearrangement uses TRBV7-6 and TRBJ1-4, with a possible D match to TRBD1 (5 bases). CDR3 length: 19 amino acids. Trimming cost V 1 base and J 1 base, with 19 bases left between them. CDR1 SGHVS and CDR2 FNYEAQ come from the germline V gene.